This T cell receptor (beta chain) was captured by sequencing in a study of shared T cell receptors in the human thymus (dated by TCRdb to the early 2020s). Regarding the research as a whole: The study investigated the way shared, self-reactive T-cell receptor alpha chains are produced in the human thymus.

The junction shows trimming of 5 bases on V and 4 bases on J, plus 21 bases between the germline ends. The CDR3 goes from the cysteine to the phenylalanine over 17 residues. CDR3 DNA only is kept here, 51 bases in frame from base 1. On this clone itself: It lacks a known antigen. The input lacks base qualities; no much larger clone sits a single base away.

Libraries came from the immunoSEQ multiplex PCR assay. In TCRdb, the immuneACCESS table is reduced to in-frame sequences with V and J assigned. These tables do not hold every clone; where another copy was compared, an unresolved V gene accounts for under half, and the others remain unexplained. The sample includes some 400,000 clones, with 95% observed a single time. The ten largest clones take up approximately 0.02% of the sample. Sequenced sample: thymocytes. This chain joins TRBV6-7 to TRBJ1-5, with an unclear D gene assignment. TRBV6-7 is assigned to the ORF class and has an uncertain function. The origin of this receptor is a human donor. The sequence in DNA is TGTGCCAGCAGTGACCCCACGCGGAGTCTGCGTAATCAGCCCCAGCATTTT. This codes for CASSDPTRSLRNQPQHF.